The 32 T cell receptor beta chains below all came from one sample that was sequenced in a study of cytomegalovirus exposure and HLA in healthy donors. TCRdb's copy holds only in-frame clones and misses some; the assay was immunoSEQ multiplex PCR. The data show 150,000 to 200,000 clones, with approximately 84% seen just once and about 10% held by the top ten. The sample consisted of PBMCs. The receptors stem from a man aged 30 to 45 in good health and CMV-seropositive.

This rearrangement joins TRBV28 to TRBJ2-7; no firm D call. Germline V lookup: CDR1 MDHEN, CDR2 SYDVKM. The length of the CDR3 is 12 residues. Between the trimmed V and J ends, which lost 5 bases and 1 base, there was a span of 6 bases. The CDR3 here is CASSPGSYEQYF. CDR3 DNA: TGTGCCAGCAGTCCCGGTTCCTACGAGCAGTACTTC.

This clone was detected only a few times. V and J are TRBV10-3 and TRBJ1-1; D is possibly TRBD1 (5 bases). V lost 9 bases and J lost 1, with 9 bases in between. The germline V gene has CDR1 ENHRY and CDR2 SYGVKD. There are 12 residues in the CDR3. The CDR3 spells CAMRGSNTEAFF. The CDR3 DNA follows: TGTGCCATGCGGGGCTCGAACACTGAAGCTTTCTTT.

The genes are TRBV6-6 and TRBJ1-2, with 7 bases aligning to TRBD1. V lost 0 bases, J lost 2 bases, and 0 bases stayed unmatched. The CDR3 extends over 14 amino acids. Germline V gene sequence: CDR1 MNHNY, CDR2 SVGAGI (reference sequence). In nucleotides, the CDR3 is TGTGCCAGCAGTTACTCCAGGGGGAACTATGGCTACACCTTC. Residues: CASSYSRGNYGYTF.

The rearrangement uses TRBV5-1 and TRBJ1-3; 9 nucleotides align to TRBD1. The CDR3 consists of 16 residues. Germline CDR1 reads SGHRS; CDR2 reads YFSETQ. Losses at the gene ends were 4 bases for V and 0 bases for J; bases not matched to a gene: 5. The CDR3 here is CASSPGQGLSGNTIYF. The CDR3, as DNA: TGCGCCAGCAGCCCCGGACAGGGGCTCTCTGGAAACACCATATATTTT.

The gene calls are TRBV5-1 and TRBJ2-1, with 10 bases identical to TRBD1. Germline assignment: CDR1 SGHRS and CDR2 YFSETQ. CDR3 length: 18 residues. Trimming removed 0 bases from V and 5 bases from J; junction bases left unmatched: 11. CDR3 DNA: TGCGCCAGCAGCTTGGCCATTGTATGGACAGGGGGGGACAATGAGCAGTTCTTC. The encoded protein is CASSLAIVWTGGDNEQFF.

The J gene is TRBJ2-7, the V gene TRBV6-5; D is uncertain. This CDR3 comprises 12 residues. V lost 6 bases and J 5 bases, leaving 11 bases between the germline ends. Germline loops: CDR1 MNHEY, CDR2 SVGAGI. The CDR3 spells CASRESAHEQYF. CDR3 DNA: TGTGCCAGCAGGGAGTCGGCTCACGAGCAGTACTTC.

Concerning this clone itself: Other DNA sequences in the same sample also yield this CDR3. This chain joins TRBV5-1 and TRBJ1-5, with TRBD1 identical over 12 bases. With 9 bases clipped from V and 2 bases from J, the junction kept 24 bases outside the gene matches. CDR3 size: 21 residues. Germline loops: CDR1 SGHRS, CDR2 YFSETQ. The CDR3 sequence is CATEGGVGGQGARGCNQPQHF. The CDR3 DNA follows: TGCGCCACCGAAGGGGGGGTTGGGGGACAGGGGGCGCGGGGATGCAATCAGCCCCAGCATTTT.

The V gene is TRBV19, the J gene TRBJ1-2; TRBD1 agrees at 7 bases. This CDR3 has 13 residues. Germline values: CDR1 LNHDA, CDR2 SQIVND (reference sequence). V gave up 6 bases and J gave up 2 bases; unmatched junction bases: 3. The CDR3 sequence is CASSPDRNYGYTF. The CDR3 nucleotides are TGTGCCAGTAGCCCGGACAGGAACTATGGCTACACCTTC.

This sequence joins TRBV28 and TRBJ2-7; 8 nucleotides align to TRBD1. This CDR3 region has 12 residues. Germline values: CDR1 MDHEN, CDR2 SYDVKM. Trimming cost V 7 bases and J 6 bases; bases outside gene matches: 5. The DNA of the CDR3 is TGTGCCAGCAAACTACAGGGGGGCGAGCAGTACTTC. Its protein is CASKLQGGEQYF. The entire variable domain, with the rest obtained from reference TRBV28 and TRBJ2-7, is as follows: DVKVTQSSRYLVKRTGEKVFLECVQDMDHENMFWYRQDPGLGLRLIYFSYDVKMKEKGDIPEGYSVSREKKERFSLILESASTNQTSMYLCASKLQGGEQYFGPGTRLTVT.

V and J are TRBV19 and TRBJ1-3; D may be TRBD1 (6 bases). Trimming stripped 10 bases from V and 0 bases from J, with 13 bases between. Looked up from germline, CDR1 is LNHDA and CDR2 is SQIVND (reference sequence). The CDR3 totals 14 residues. The CDR3 nucleotides read TGTGCCACTAGACAGGTCTACTCTGGAAACACCATATATTTT. It codes for CATRQVYSGNTIYF.

The chain employs TRBV11-2 and TRBJ2-1; D unclear. The germline gives CDR1 SGHAT, CDR2 FQNNGV. V was pared by 5 bases and J by 4 bases, with 15 bases between. The CDR3 is 15 residues long. CDR3 amino acids: CASSPPVSQYNEQFF. The CDR3 DNA sequence: TGTGCCAGCAGCCCGCCGGTTAGCCAATACAATGAGCAGTTCTTC. The full variable domain, in which reference TRBV11-2 and TRBJ2-1 provide the parts outside the CDR3, is EAGVAQSPRYKIIEKRQSVAFWCNPISGHATLYWYQQILGQGPKLLIQFQNNGVVDDSQLPKDRFSAERLKGVDSTLKIQPAKLEDSAVYLCASSPPVSQYNEQFFGPGTRLTVL.

The chain has TRBV7-3 and TRBJ2-1; tentative D call: TRBD1 (5 bases). V lost 5 bases and J 0 bases, leaving 11 bases between the germline ends. Germline values: CDR1 SGHTA, CDR2 FQGTGA. This CDR3 contains 15 residues. The CDR3 spells CASSPSRDSYNEQFF. For the CDR3, the DNA is TGTGCCAGCAGCCCTTCCAGGGACTCCTACAATGAGCAGTTCTTC.

This rearrangement joins TRBV28 to TRBJ2-7, with 7 bases that match TRBD2. This CDR3 has 13 residues. Germline-derived CDR1 and CDR2 are MDHEN and SYDVKM. V shed 7 bases and J 3 bases; nucleotides not matched to a gene: 6. The CDR3 bases are TGTGCCAGCAAAGGCGGGGGTCGCTACGAGCAGTACTTC. It codes for CASKGGGRYEQYF.

V usage is TRBV1 and J usage is TRBJ2-2; the tabulated D call, TRBD1, remains unverified against the DNA. TRBV1 is designated a pseudogene. The CDR3 sequence is 16 residues long. Here the CDR3 DNA reads TGCACCAGCAGCCCCAGGGGATCTACGAACACCGGGGAGCTGTTTTTT. It specifies CTSSPRGSTNTGELFF.

The chain links TRBV9 to TRBJ2-5, with 13 bases matching TRBD2. V lost 0 bases to trimming and J lost 4 bases; unmatched junction nucleotides: 3. The length of the CDR3 is 16 residues. CDR1 is SGDLS, CDR2 YYNGEE, per germline. The CDR3 DNA is TGTGCCAGCAGCGTAGATGGGACTAGCGGGGCAGAGACCCAGTACTTC. This codes for CASSVDGTSGAETQYF.

The V gene is TRBV5-1, the J gene TRBJ2-1, with 9 positions matching TRBD2. Germline-derived CDR1 and CDR2 are SGHRS and YFSETQ. With 3 bases clipped from V and 6 bases from J, the junction kept 10 bases outside the gene matches. The length of the CDR3 is 16 residues. The DNA for the CDR3 is TGCGCCAGCAGCTCAATTAGCGGGAGTCTTGGCAATGAGCAGTTCTTC. It specifies CASSSISGSLGNEQFF.

The chain uses TRBV27 and TRBJ2-1, with D perhaps matching TRBD1 (6 bases). CDR3 length equals 12 residues. V was cut by 5 bases and J by 10 bases, with 12 bases left in between. Germline V gene sequence: CDR1 MNHEY, CDR2 SMNVEV (reference sequence). The CDR3 is CASSLDRREQFF. CDR3 bases: TGTGCCAGCAGTCTCGACAGGCGCGAGCAGTTCTTC.

The V and J genes are TRBV7-2 and TRBJ2-2; TRBD1 matches at 10 bases. CDR1 and CDR2 (germline): SGHTA, FQGNSA. The CDR3 runs 16 residues. The V segment lost 4 bases and the J segment 4 bases; nucleotides outside the gene matches: 6. The CDR3 bases are TGTGCCAGCAGCTCAACGACAGGGGGCGGCACCGGGGAGCTGTTTTTT. Translated, it gives CASSSTTGGGTGELFF.

The chain employs TRBV7-2 and TRBJ2-3, with 9 bases matching TRBD2. The CDR3 consists of 14 residues. Germline V gives CDR1 SGHTA, CDR2 FQGNSA. Unmatched junction bases numbered 3, after V lost 4 bases and J lost 4 bases. The CDR3 DNA sequence: TGTGCCAGCAGCTATCGGACTAGCGCAGATACGCAGTATTTT. It codes for CASSYRTSADTQYF. The full variable domain, in which reference TRBV7-2 and TRBJ2-3 provide the parts outside the CDR3, is GAGVSQSPSNKVTEKGKDVELRCDPISGHTALYWYRQSLGQGLEFLIYFQGNSAPDKSGLPSDRFSAERTGGSVSTLTIQRTQQEDSAVYLCASSYRTSADTQYFGPGTRLTVL.

This clone occurred once. The rearrangement joins TRBV25-1 to TRBJ2-7, with 8 bases fitting TRBD2. V was clipped by 4 bases and J by 3 bases; unmatched bases: 5. This CDR3 has 14 residues. Germline V CDR1 and CDR2: MGHDK, SYGVNS. CDR3 nucleotides: TGTGCCAGCAGTGGAGCGGGAGCCCTCTACGAGCAGTACTTC. It encodes CASSGAGALYEQYF.

This rearrangement joins TRBV5-5 to TRBJ2-2; TRBD1 aligns across 8 bases. CDR1 and CDR2 from the germline V gene are SGHKS and YYEKEE (reference sequence). The V and J ends lost 0 bases and 6 bases, in that order; junction bases with no gene match: 4. The CDR3 is 15 amino acids. DNA for the CDR3: TGTGCCAGCAGCTTGGGGTCAGGGGGCTCCGGGGAGCTGTTTTTT. Translation gives CASSLGSGGSGELFF.

This chain uses TRBV5-1 with TRBJ2-2; weak D call: TRBD2 (5 bases). The CDR3 sequence is 16 residues long. Germline CDR1 and CDR2: SGHRS and YFSETQ. V was pared by 6 bases and J by 3 bases, with 18 bases between. CDR3 in DNA: TGCGCCAGCACACTGAGGGAGATTGTGGACACCGGGGAGCTGTTTTTT. This encodes CASTLREIVDTGELFF. The whole variable domain, remainder taken from reference TRBV5-1 and TRBJ2-2, is KAGVTQTPRYLIKTRGQQVTLSCSPISGHRSVSWYQQTPGQGLQFLFEYFSETQRNKGNFPGRFSGRQFSNSRSEMNVSTLELGDSALYLCASTLREIVDTGELFFGEGSRLTVL.

The chain links TRBV19 to TRBJ2-5, with D possibly TRBD1 on 5 matching bases. CDR3 length: 14 residues. Deletions cut 2 bases from V and 3 bases from J, with 10 bases between. Germline loops: CDR1 LNHDA, CDR2 SQIVND (reference sequence). CDR3 sequence (DNA): TGTGCCAGTAGTATATCGGCAGGGAAAGAGACCCAGTACTTC. Encoded protein: CASSISAGKETQYF. The variable domain in full, completed from reference TRBV19 and TRBJ2-5, reads DGGITQSPKYLFRKEGQNVTLSCEQNLNHDAMYWYRQDPGQGLRLIYYSQIVNDFQKGDIAEGYSVSREKKESFPLTVTSAQKNPTAFYLCASSISAGKETQYFGPGTRLLVL.

The rearrangement joins TRBV5-5 to TRBJ1-5, with 9 bases aligning to TRBD1. CDR1 SGHKS and CDR2 YYEKEE come from the germline V gene (reference sequence). CDR3 length: 16 residues. Trimming took 0 bases from V and 7 from J; bases not matched to a gene: 8. CDR3 sequence reads: CASSLERDRVKQPQHF. The DNA for the CDR3 is TGTGCCAGCAGCTTGGAAAGGGACAGGGTTAAACAGCCCCAGCATTTT.

This sequence joins TRBV9 and TRBJ1-2, with 8 bases that match TRBD1. Trimming took 4 bases from V and 0 from J; bases not matched to a gene: 5. Germline V CDR1 and CDR2: SGDLS, YYNGEE. CDR3 length equals 15 residues. CDR3 coding DNA: TGTGCCAGCAGCTTACAGGGGGTCCCTAACTATGGCTACACCTTC. Its translation: CASSLQGVPNYGYTF.

The chain is built from TRBV5-6 and TRBJ2-1, with no clear D. The CDR3 runs 14 residues. Trimming took 1 base from V and 4 from J, leaving 9 bases between them. Germline V gene lookup returns CDR1 SGHDT and CDR2 YYEEEE. This chain's CDR3 is CASSLLTRYNEQFF. The DNA for the CDR3 is TGTGCCAGCAGCTTGCTGACTCGATACAATGAGCAGTTCTTC. The full variable domain, rest sourced from reference TRBV5-6 and TRBJ2-1, is DAGVTQSPTHLIKTRGQQVTLRCSPKSGHDTVSWYQQALGQGPQFIFQYYEEEERQRGNFPDRFSGHQFPNYSSELNVNALLLGDSALYLCASSLLTRYNEQFFGPGTRLTVL.

This clone was detected only a few times. V usage is TRBV29-1 and J usage is TRBJ1-2; no clear D gene. The CDR3 spans 11 residues. Trimming pared 3 bases from V and 3 bases from J, leaving 5 bases between. Germline V lookup: CDR1 SQVTM, CDR2 ANQGSEA. CDR3: CSVEVDYGYTF. The CDR3 bases are TGCAGCGTTGAGGTAGACTATGGCTACACCTTC. The full variable domain, completed using reference TRBV29-1 and TRBJ1-2, is SAVISQKPSRDICQRGTSLTIQCQVDSQVTMMFWYRQQPGQSLTLIATANQGSEATYESGFVIDKFPISRPNLTFSTLTVSNMSPEDSSIYLCSVEVDYGYTFGSGTRLTVV.

The gene calls are TRBV10-3 and TRBJ2-2; TRBD1 matches at 8 bases. The CDR3 extends over 16 amino acids. The germline V gene has CDR1 ENHRY and CDR2 SYGVKD. The V gene end was trimmed by 0 bases and the J gene end by 5 bases; junction bases not matched to a gene: 5. The CDR3 sequence is CAISESLQGGTGELFF. For the CDR3, the DNA is TGTGCCATCAGTGAGTCGCTACAGGGGGGAACCGGGGAGCTGTTTTTT.

In this sample, this clone turned up once. V gene TRBV2 combines with J gene TRBJ2-7; 8 bases line up with TRBD1. The CDR3 extends over 14 amino acids. The trim removed 2 bases at V and 9 bases at J, leaving 9 bases unmatched. CDR1 and CDR2 (germline): SNHLY, FYNNEI. The CDR3 DNA reads TGTGCCAGCAGTGAATGGAACAGGGGGAATGGGCAGTACTTC. This encodes CASSEWNRGNGQYF.

V is TRBV9 and J is TRBJ2-1, with D possibly matching TRBD2 (5 bases). Germline CDR1 and CDR2: SGDLS and YYNGEE. V was shortened by 0 bases and J by 7 bases, with 11 bases between the two germline ends. The CDR3 extends over 14 amino acids. CDR3 loop: CASSVADSLNEQFF. CDR3 nucleotide sequence: TGTGCCAGCAGCGTAGCGGACTCCCTAAATGAGCAGTTCTTC.

This chain links TRBV7-6 with TRBJ2-2; no firm D call. The CDR3 runs 14 residues. Trimming took 5 bases from V and 4 from J, leaving 11 bases between them. The germline V gene encodes CDR1 SGHVS and CDR2 FNYEAQ. The CDR3 spells CASSPEPGTGELFF. For the CDR3, the DNA is TGTGCCAGCAGCCCCGAACCCGGCACCGGGGAGCTGTTTTTT. The whole variable domain, filled in from reference TRBV7-6 and TRBJ2-2, reads GAGVSQSPRYKVTKRGQDVALRCDPISGHVSLYWYRQALGQGPEFLTYFNYEAQQDKSGLPNDRFSAERPEGSISTLTIQRTEQRDSAMYRCASSPEPGTGELFFGEGSRLTVL.

The chain carries TRBV6-6 and TRBJ2-3; D is unresolved. Germline values: CDR1 MNHNY, CDR2 SVGAGI (reference sequence). V was shortened by 2 bases and J by 2 bases, with 8 bases between the two germline ends. The CDR3 is 14 residues long. The CDR3 DNA reads as TGTGCCAGCAGTTACCGCCCTAACACAGATACGCAGTATTTT. This encodes CASSYRPNTDTQYF.